This T cell receptor beta chain is from a study of low-dose radiotherapy and immunotherapy resistance in tumors. cDNA synthesis used a TRAV/TRBV-specific primer set for both chains. The authors ran 20 PCR cycles to amplify TCRs with a constant-region primer and V-primer adapter. TCRdb used MiXCR to reprocess the reads, holding one entry per CDR3 protein. The table records tens of thousands of distinct CDR3 sequences, around 31% of them present only once. This CDR3 has 15 amino acids. After removal of 5 bases from V and 0 bases from J, the junction contained 2 bases not matched to a gene. Germline CDR1 and CDR2: MNHEY and SVGAGI. Indicated time point: before trial treatment. As a condition of eligibility, patients had advanced solid tumors lacking tumor-infiltrating lymphocytes.

The chain has TRBV6-5 and TRBJ1-3; 9 nucleotides agree with TRBD1. Specimen: PBMCs, collected before treatment. This sequence originates from a female donor with ovarian cancer. The DNA of the CDR3 is TGTGCCAGCAGTGACAGGGGGGTCTCTGGAAACACCATATATTTT. Protein: CASSDRGVSGNTIYF.